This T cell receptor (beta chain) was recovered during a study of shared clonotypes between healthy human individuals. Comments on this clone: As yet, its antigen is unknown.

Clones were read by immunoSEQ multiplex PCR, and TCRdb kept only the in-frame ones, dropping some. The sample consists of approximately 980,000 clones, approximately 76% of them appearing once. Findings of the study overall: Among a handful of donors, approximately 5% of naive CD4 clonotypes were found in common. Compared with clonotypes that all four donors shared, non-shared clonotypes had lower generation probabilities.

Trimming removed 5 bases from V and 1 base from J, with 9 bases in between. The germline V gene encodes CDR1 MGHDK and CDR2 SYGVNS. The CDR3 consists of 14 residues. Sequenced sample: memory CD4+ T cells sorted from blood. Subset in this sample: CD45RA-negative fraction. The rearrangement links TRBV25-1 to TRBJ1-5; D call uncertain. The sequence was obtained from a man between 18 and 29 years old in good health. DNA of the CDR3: TGTGCCAGCAGTATGGCCGGAAGCAATCAGCCCCAGCATTTT. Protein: CASSMAGSNQPQHF.